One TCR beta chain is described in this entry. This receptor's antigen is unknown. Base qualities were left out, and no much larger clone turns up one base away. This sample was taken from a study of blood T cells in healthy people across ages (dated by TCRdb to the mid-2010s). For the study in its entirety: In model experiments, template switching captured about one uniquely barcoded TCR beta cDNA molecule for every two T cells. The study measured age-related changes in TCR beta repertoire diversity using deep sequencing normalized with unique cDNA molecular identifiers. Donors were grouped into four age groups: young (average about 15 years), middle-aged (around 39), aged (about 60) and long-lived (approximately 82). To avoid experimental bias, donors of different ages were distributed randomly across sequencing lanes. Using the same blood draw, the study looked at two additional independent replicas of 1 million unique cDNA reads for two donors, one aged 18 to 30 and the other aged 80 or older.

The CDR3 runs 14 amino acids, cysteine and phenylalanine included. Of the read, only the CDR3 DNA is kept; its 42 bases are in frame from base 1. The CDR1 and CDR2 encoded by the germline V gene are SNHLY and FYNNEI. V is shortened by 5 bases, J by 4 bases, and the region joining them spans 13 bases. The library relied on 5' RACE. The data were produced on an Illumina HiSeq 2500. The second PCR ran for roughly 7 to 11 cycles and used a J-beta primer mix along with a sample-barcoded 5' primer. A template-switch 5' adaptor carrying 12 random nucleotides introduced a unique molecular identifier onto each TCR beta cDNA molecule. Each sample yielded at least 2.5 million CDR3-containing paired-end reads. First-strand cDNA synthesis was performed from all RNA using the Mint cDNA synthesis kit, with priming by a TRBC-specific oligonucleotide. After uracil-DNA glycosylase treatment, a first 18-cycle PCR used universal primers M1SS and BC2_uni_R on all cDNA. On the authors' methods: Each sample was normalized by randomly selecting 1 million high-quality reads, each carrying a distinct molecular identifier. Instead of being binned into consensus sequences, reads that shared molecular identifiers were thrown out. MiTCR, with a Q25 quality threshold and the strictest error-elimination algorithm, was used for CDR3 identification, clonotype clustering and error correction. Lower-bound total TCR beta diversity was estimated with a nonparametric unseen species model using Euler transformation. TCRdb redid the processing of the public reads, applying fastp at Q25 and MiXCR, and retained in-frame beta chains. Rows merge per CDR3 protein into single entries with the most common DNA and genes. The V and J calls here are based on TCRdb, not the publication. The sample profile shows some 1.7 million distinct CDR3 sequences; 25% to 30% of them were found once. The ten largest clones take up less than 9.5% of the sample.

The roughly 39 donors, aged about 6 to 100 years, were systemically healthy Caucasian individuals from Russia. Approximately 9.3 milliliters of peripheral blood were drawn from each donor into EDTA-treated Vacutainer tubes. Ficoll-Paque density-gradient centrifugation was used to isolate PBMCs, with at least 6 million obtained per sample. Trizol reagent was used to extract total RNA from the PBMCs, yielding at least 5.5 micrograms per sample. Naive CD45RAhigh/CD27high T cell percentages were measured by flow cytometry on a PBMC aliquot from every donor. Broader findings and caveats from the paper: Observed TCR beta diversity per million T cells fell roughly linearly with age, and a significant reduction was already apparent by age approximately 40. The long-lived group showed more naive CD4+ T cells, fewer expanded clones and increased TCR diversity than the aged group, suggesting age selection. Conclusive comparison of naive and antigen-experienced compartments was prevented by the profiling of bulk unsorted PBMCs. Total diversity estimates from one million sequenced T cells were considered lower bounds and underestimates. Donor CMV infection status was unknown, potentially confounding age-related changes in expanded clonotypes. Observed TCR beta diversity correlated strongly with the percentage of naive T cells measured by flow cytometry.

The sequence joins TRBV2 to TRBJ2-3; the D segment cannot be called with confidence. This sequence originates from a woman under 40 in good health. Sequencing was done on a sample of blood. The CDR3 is CASSLTVQSDTQYF. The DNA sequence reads TGTGCCAGCAGTTTAACCGTCCAATCAGATACGCAGTATTTT.